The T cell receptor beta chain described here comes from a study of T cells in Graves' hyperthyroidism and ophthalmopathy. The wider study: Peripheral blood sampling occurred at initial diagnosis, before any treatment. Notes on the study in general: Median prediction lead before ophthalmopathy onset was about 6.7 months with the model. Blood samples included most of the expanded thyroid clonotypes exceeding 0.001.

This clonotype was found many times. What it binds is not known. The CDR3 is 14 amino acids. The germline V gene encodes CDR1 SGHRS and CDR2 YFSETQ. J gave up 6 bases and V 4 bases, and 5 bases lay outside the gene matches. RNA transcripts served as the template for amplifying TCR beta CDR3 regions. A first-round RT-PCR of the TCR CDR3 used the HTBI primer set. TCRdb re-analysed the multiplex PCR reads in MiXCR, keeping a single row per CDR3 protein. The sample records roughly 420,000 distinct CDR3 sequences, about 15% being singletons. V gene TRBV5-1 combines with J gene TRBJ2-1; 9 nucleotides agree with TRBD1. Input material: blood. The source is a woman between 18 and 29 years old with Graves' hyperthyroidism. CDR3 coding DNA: TGCGCCAGCAGCACGGGGACAGGGAGCAATGAGCAGTTCTTC. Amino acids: CASSTGTGSNEQFF.